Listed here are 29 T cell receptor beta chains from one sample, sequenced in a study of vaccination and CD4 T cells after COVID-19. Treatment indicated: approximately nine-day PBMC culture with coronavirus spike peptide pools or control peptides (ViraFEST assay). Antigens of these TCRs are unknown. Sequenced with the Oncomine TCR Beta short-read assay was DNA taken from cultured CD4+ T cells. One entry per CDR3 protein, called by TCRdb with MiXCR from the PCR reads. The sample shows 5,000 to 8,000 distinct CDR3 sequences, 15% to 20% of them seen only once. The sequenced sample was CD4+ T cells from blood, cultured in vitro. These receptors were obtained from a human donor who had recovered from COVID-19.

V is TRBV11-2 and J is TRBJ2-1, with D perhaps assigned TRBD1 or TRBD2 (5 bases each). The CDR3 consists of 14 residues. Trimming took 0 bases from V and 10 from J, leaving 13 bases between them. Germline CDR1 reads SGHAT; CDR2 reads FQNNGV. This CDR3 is CASSLDPRGREQFF. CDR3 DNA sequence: TGTGCCAGCAGCTTAGATCCGAGGGGCCGGGAGCAGTTCTTC. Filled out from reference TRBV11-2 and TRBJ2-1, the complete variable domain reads EAGVAQSPRYKIIEKRQSVAFWCNPISGHATLYWYQQILGQGPKLLIQFQNNGVVDDSQLPKDRFSAERLKGVDSTLKIQPAKLEDSAVYLCASSLDPRGREQFFGPGTRLTVL.

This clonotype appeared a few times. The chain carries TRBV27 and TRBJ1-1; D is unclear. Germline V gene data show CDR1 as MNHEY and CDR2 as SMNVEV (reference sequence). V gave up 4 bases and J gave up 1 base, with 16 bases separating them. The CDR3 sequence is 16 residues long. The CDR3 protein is CASSSPGRGPNTEAFF. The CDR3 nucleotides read TGTGCCAGCAGTTCTCCCGGCAGAGGCCCGAACACTGAAGCTTTCTTT.

The CDR3 DNA sequence: TGTGCCAGCAGCTTATTAGCGGGAGGGCCAGGAGATACGCAGTATTTT. This codes for CASSLLAGGPGDTQYF. The rearrangement uses TRBV7-9 and TRBJ2-3, with 11 nucleotides matching TRBD2. Germline CDR1 is SEHNR and CDR2 is FQNEAQ (reference sequence). V trimming: 2 bases; J trimming: 5 bases; junction bases outside the gene matches: 6. The CDR3 is 16 amino acids.

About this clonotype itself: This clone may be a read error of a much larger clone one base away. CDR3: CASSLRQGNRPQHF. The CDR3 bases are TGTGCCAGCAGTTTACGACAGGGCAATCGGCCCCAGCATTTT. The chain joins TRBV27 to TRBJ1-5; 7 nucleotides align to TRBD1. Germline CDR1 MNHEY, CDR2 SMNVEV (reference sequence). This CDR3 region has 14 residues.

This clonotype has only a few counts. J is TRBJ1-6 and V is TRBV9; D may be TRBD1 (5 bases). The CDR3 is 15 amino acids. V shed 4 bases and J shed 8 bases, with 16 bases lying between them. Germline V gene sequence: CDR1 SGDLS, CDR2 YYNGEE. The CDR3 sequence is CASSPRGTMDSPLHF. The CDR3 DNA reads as TGTGCCAGCAGCCCCCGCGGGACTATGGATTCACCCCTCCACTTT.

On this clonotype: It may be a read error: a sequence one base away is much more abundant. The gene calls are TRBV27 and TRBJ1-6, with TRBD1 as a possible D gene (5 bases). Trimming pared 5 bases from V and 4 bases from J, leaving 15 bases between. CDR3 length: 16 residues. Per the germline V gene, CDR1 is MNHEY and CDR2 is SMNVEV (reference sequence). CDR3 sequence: CASSPSRGRYNSPLHF. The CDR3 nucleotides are TGTGCCAGCAGTCCTTCCCGGGGACGGTATAATTCACCCCTCCACTTT.

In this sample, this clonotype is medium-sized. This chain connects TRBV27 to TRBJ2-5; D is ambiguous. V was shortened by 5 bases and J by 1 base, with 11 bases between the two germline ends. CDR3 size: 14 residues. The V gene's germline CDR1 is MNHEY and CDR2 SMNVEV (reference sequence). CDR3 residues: CASSARKIQETQYF. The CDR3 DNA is TGTGCCAGCAGTGCTAGGAAGATCCAAGAGACCCAGTACTTC.

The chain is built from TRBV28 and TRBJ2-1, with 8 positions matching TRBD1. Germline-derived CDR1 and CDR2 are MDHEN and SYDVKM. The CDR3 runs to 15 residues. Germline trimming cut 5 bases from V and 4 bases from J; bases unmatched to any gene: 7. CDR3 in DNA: TGTGCCAGCAGTCCCCCGGACAGGGCTTACAATGAGCAGTTCTTC. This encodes CASSPPDRAYNEQFF. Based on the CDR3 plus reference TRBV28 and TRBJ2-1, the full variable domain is DVKVTQSSRYLVKRTGEKVFLECVQDMDHENMFWYRQDPGLGLRLIYFSYDVKMKEKGDIPEGYSVSREKKERFSLILESASTNQTSMYLCASSPPDRAYNEQFFGPGTRLTVL.

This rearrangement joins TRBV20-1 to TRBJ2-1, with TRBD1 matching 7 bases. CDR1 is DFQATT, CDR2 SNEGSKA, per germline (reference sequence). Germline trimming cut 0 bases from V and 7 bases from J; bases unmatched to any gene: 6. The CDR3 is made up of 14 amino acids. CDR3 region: CSARDPGRGNEQFF. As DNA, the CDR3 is TGCAGTGCTAGAGATCCGGGCAGGGGGAATGAGCAGTTCTTC.

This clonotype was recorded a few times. In DNA form, the CDR3 reads TGTGCCAGCAGTTACACGGGGGAAGCTTTCTTT. As protein: CASSYTGEAFF. This chain connects TRBV6-2 or TRBV6-3 to TRBJ1-1; D not certain. This CDR3 is built from 11 residues. Trimming took 2 bases from V and 8 from J, leaving 6 bases between them. Germline CDR1 MNHEY, CDR2 SVGEGT.

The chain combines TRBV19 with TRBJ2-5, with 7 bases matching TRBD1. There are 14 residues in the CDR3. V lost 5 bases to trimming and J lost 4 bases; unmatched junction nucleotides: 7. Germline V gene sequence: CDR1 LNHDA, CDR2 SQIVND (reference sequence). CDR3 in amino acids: CASSPTGTGETQYF. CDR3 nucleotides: TGTGCCAGTAGTCCGACAGGGACGGGAGAGACCCAGTACTTC.

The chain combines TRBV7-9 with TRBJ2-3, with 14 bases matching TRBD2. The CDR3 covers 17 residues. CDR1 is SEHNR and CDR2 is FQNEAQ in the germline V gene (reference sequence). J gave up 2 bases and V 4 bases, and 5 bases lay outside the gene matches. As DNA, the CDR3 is TGTGCCAGCAGCTCCGGACTAGCGGGGGGTTACACAGATACGCAGTATTTT. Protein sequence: CASSSGLAGGYTDTQYF.

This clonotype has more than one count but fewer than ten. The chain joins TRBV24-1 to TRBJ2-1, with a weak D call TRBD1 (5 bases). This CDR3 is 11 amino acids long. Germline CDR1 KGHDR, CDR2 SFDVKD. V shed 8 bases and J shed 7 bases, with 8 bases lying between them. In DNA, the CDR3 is TGTGCCACCATCCAGGGAAATGAGCAGTTCTTC. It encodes CATIQGNEQFF.

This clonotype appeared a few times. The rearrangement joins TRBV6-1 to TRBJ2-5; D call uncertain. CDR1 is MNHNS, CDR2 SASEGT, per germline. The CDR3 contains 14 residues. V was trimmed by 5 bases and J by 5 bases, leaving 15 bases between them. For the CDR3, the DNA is TGTGCCAGCAGTCGACGGCTCCCGCATGAGACCCAGTACTTC. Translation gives CASSRRLPHETQYF.

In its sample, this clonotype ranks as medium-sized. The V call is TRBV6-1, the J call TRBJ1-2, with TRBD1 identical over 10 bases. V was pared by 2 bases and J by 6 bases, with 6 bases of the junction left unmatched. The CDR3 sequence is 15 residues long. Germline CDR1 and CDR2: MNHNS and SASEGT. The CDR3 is CASSELVGQGDGYTF. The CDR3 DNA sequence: TGTGCCAGCAGTGAATTAGTTGGACAGGGGGATGGCTACACCTTC.

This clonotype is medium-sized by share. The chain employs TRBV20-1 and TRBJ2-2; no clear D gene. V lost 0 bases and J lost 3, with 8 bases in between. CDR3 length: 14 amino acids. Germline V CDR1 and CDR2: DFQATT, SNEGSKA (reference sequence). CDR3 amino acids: CSARDRLDTGELFF. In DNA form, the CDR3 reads TGCAGTGCTAGAGATCGGCTGGACACCGGGGAGCTGTTTTTT.

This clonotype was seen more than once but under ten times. In nucleotides, the CDR3 is TGCAGCGTTGGGGCGGGGTACCAAGAGACCCAGTACTTC. This gives the protein CSVGAGYQETQYF. This chain uses TRBV29-1 with TRBJ2-5, with D tentatively TRBD2 (6 bases). The CDR3 consists of 13 residues. CDR1 is SQVTM and CDR2 is ANQGSEA in the germline V gene. The V and J ends lost 4 bases and 0 bases respectively, with 9 bases between them.

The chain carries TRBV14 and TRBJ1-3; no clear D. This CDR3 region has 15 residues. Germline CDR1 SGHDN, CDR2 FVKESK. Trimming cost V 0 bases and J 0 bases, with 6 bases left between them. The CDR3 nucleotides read TGTGCCAGCAGCCAAGATTCCGGCTCTGGAAACACCATATATTTT. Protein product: CASSQDSGSGNTIYF.

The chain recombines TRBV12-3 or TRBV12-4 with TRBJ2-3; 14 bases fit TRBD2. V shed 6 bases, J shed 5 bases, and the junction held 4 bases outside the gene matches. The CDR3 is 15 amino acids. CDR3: CASSRLAGGVDTQYF. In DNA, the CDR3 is TGTGCCAGCAGCCGACTAGCGGGAGGGGTAGATACGCAGTATTTT.

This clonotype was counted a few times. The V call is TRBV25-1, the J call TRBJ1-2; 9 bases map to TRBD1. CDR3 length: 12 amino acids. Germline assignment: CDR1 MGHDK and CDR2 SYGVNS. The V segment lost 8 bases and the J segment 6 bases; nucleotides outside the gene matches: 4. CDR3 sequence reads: CASSRTGDGYTF. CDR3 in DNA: TGTGCCAGCTCCCGGACAGGGGATGGCTACACCTTC.

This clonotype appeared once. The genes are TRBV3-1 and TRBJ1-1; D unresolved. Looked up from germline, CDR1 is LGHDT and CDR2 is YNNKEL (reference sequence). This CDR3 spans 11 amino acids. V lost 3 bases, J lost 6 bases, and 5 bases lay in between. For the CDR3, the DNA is TGTGCCAGCAGCCACCGGGCTGAAGCTTTCTTT. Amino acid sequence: CASSHRAEAFF.

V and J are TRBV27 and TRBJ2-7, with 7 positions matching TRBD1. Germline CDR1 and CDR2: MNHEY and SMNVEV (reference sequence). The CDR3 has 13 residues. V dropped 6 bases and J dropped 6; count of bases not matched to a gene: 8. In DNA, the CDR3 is TGTGCCAGCAGCCCCCCGGACAGGCTCGAGCAGTACTTC. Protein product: CASSPPDRLEQYF.

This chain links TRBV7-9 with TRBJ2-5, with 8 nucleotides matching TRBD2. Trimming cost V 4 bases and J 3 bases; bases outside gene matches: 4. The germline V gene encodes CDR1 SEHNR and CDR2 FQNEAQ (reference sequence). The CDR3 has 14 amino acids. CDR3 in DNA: TGTGCCAGCAGCTCTACTAGCGGCAAAGAGACCCAGTACTTC. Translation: CASSSTSGKETQYF.

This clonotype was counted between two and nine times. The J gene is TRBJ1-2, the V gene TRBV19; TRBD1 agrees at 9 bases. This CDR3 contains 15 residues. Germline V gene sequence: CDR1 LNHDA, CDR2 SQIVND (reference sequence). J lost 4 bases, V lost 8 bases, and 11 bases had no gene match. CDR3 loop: CASLDRGRGGYGYTF. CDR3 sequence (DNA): TGTGCCAGTCTGGACAGGGGCCGTGGTGGCTATGGCTACACCTTC.

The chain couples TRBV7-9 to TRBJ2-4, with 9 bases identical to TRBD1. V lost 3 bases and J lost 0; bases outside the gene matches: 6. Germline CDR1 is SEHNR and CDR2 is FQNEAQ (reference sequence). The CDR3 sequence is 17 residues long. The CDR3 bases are TGTGCCAGCAGCTTTAGGACAGGGGCAAAAGCCAAAAACATTCAGTACTTC. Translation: CASSFRTGAKAKNIQYF.

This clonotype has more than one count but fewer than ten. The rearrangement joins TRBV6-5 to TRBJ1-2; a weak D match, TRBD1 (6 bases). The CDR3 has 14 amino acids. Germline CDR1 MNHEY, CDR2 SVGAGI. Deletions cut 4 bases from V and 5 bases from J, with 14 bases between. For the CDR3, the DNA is TGTGCCAGCAGTTCACAGGGTGGGAAGTATGGCTACACCTTC. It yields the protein CASSSQGGKYGYTF.

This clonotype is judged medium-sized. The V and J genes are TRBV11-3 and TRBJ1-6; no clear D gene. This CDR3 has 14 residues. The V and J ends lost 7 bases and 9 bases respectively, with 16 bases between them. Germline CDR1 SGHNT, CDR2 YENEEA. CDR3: CASTLGVSGSPLHF. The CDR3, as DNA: TGTGCCAGCACCCTTGGGGTTTCTGGTTCACCCCTCCACTTT. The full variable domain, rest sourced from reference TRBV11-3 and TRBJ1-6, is EAGVVQSPRYKIIEKKQPVAFWCNPISGHNTLYWYLQNLGQGPELLIRYENEEAVDDSQLPKDRFSAERLKGVDSTLKIQPAELGDSAVYLCASTLGVSGSPLHFGNGTRLTVT.

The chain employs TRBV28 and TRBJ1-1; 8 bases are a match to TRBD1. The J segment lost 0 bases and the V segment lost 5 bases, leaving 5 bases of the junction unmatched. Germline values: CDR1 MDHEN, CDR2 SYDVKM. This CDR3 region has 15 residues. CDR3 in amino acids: CASSVIRGLNTEAFF. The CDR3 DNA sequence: TGTGCCAGCAGTGTAATCAGGGGGCTGAACACTGAAGCTTTCTTT.

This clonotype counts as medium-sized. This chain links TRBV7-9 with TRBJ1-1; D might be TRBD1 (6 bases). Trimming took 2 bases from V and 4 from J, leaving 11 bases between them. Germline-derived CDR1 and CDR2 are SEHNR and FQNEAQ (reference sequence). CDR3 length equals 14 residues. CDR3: CASSLLTGSTEAFF. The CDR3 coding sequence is TGTGCCAGCAGCTTATTGACAGGTTCCACTGAAGCTTTCTTT.